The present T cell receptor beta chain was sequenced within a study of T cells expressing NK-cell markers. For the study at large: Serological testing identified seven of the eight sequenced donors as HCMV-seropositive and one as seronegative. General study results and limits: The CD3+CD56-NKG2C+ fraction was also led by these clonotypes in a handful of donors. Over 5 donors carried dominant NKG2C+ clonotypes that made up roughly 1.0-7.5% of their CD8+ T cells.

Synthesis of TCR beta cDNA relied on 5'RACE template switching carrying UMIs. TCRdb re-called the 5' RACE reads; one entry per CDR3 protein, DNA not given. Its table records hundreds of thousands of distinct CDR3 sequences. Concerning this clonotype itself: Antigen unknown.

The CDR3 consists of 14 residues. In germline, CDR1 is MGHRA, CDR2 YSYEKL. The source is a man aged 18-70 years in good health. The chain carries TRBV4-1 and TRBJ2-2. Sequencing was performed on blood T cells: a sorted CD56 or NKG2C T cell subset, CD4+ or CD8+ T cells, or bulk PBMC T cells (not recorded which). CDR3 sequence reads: CASSQTIMAGELFF.